The rows below give T cell receptor beta chains drawn from one sample of a study of blood T cell repertoires in COVID-19. Data came from immunoSEQ multiplex PCR; TCRdb stores just in-frame clones and leaves some out. The profile shows over 250,000 clones, 80% to 90% of them singletons. The sample taken for sequencing was peripheral blood. These TCRs come from a woman in her 70s with acute or convalescent COVID-19. Each CDR3 is given with its conserved first and last residue. D genes are given only for firm matches. Expanded clones get a size class; other rows say once, few or many, or leave the size out.

size,D,V,J,DNA,CDR3
NA,NA,TRBV6-5,TRBJ2-7,TGTGCCAGCAGCCGAGGGGGTGCCTACGAGCAGTACTTC,CASSRGGAYEQYF
NA,NA,TRBV5-1,TRBJ2-3,TGCGCCAGCAGCCAGGGAGGCTCCCCCACAGATACGCAGTATTTT,CASSQGGSPTDTQYF
NA,TRBD2,TRBV9,TRBJ2-1,TGTGCCAGCAGCGTAGTTTCGGGGGGGCACAATGAGCAGTTCTTC,CASSVVSGGHNEQFF
NA,NA,TRBV6-4,TRBJ1-6,TGTGCCAGCAGTGACTCCCTATTAAGGAGCTCCTATAATTCACCCCTCCACTTT,CASSDSLLRSSYNSPLHF
NA,NA,TRBV19,TRBJ1-4,TGTGCCAGTACCCCCCGGTGGCGGAATGAAAAACTGTTTTTT,CASTPRWRNEKLFF
NA,NA,TRBV6-5,TRBJ2-7,TGTGCCAGCAGTTACCGATTAAGGGGTGGCTACGAGCAGTACTTC,CASSYRLRGGYEQYF
NA,TRBD1,TRBV5-6,TRBJ2-1,TGTGCCAGCAGCTTTATCGGGACAGGTTACAATGAGCAGTTCTTC,CASSFIGTGYNEQFF
few,TRBD2,TRBV19,TRBJ2-3,TGTGCCAGTGCCGGGACTAGCGGGGGGCCGCCGCTTGCGCAGTATTTT,CASAGTSGGPPLAQYF
once,TRBD1,TRBV5-1,TRBJ1-4,TGCGCCAGCAGCTTAGGACAGGTACTGAATGAAAAACTGTTTTTT,CASSLGQVLNEKLFF
NA,NA,TRBV28,TRBJ1-5,TGTGCCAGCAGCCCCCCGGACAGCGCCTATCAGCCCCAGCATTTT,CASSPPDSAYQPQHF
NA,NA,TRBV19,TRBJ1-5,TGTGCCAGTAGCCAGGGAGGGGTCCTCGATAGCAATCAGCCCCAGCATTTT,CASSQGGVLDSNQPQHF
NA,NA,TRBV19,TRBJ1-1,TGTGCCAGTAGTGTCGGAGCGGGAGTTTCAGGTGGCACTGAAGCTTTCTTT,CASSVGAGVSGGTEAFF
NA,NA,TRBV30,TRBJ2-5,TGTGCCTGGAGTAAGGGCGTGAGCGGCATACAAGAGACCCAGTACTTC,CAWSKGVSGIQETQYF
once,NA,TRBV5-1,TRBJ1-1,TGCGCCAGCAGCTTGTCGGGGTTAGGGGGAAGGAACACTGAAGCTTTCTTT,CASSLSGLGGRNTEAFF
NA,NA,TRBV3-1/TRBV3-2,TRBJ1-3,TGTGCCAGCAGCCAAGAAGCGACAGTTAGAAACACCATATATTTT,CASSQEATVRNTIYF
NA,NA,TRBV5-8,TRBJ1-1,TGTGCCAGCATATTGACAGGAGTCATGAACACTGAAGCTTTCTTT,CASILTGVMNTEAFF
NA,TRBD1,TRBV18,TRBJ1-1,TGTGCCAGCTCTCAGGACAGGATGAACACTGAAGCTTTCTTT,CASSQDRMNTEAFF
NA,NA,TRBV11-3,TRBJ1-1,TGTGCCAGCAGCTTAGATCCTACCGCGAACGAAGCTTTCTTT,CASSLDPTANEAFF
few,NA,TRBV6-5,TRBJ1-1,TGTGCCAGCAGACCTGAGAGATCGGGCACTGAAGCTTTCTTT,CASRPERSGTEAFF
NA,NA,TRBV2,TRBJ1-6,TGTGCCAGCAGGGGGGCAGGGACCAACAATTCACCCCTCCACTTT,CASRGAGTNNSPLHF
NA,NA,TRBV5-1,TRBJ1-6,TGCGCCAGCAGCTTGGATGGCAGGGAAGTATCACCCCTCCACTTT,CASSLDGREVSPLHF
once,NA,TRBV2,TRBJ2-2,TGTGCCAGCATGCGAATAGTCGGGGAGCTGTTTTTT,CASMRIVGELFF
NA,NA,TRBV19,TRBJ1-1,TGTGCCAGTAGTATAGGCGGCGGGTGGCCTGAAGCTTTCTTT,CASSIGGGWPEAFF
NA,TRBD1,TRBV18,TRBJ2-5,TGTGCCAGCTCACCATTACTGACAGGGGGAGAGACCCAGTACTTC,CASSPLLTGGETQYF
NA,TRBD1,TRBV30,TRBJ1-5,TGTGCCTGGTGCGGACAGGGCTCGAATCAGCCCCAGCATTTT,CAWCGQGSNQPQHF
NA,TRBD2,TRBV20-1,TRBJ2-5,TGCAGTGCTAGTAGTAGCGGGGGGGCCTCGGAGACCCAGTACTTC,CSASSSGGASETQYF
once,NA,TRBV5-4,TRBJ1-4,TGTGCCAGCAGCCTTACGGGAGGTCAGGAAAAACTGTTTTTT,CASSLTGGQEKLFF
NA,TRBD1,TRBV9,TRBJ2-1,TGTGCCAGCAGCGTAGAGAGGGACAGTACGAAGTTCTTC,CASSVERDSTKFF
NA,NA,TRBV7-2,TRBJ2-7,TGTGCCAGCAGCTTAGGCGGGGCCTCCTACGAGCAGTACTTC,CASSLGGASYEQYF
NA,TRBD2,TRBV5-4,TRBJ2-3,TGTGCCAGCAGCTTTCCGGCGGGGGGCCTAACAGATACGCAGTATTTT,CASSFPAGGLTDTQYF
NA,NA,TRBV11-2,TRBJ2-7,TGTGCCAGCAGCTCCCCGGACAGAACCTACGAGCAGTACTTC,CASSSPDRTYEQYF
few,NA,TRBV19,TRBJ1-2,TGTGCCAGTAGTAACGAGTTTCCCTATGGCTACACCTTC,CASSNEFPYGYTF
NA,NA,TRBV20-1,TRBJ1-2,TGCAGTGCTAGTCGTGTGGGGCACTATGGCTACACCTTC,CSASRVGHYGYTF
NA,NA,TRBV2,TRBJ2-3,TGTGCCAGCAGACTCATAACAGATACGCAGTATTTT,CASRLITDTQYF
NA,NA,TRBV6-5,TRBJ1-2,TGTGCCAGCAGTTACCTCAGGTCTCCCTATGGCTACACCTTC,CASSYLRSPYGYTF
NA,TRBD1,TRBV28,TRBJ1-5,TGTGCCAGCAGTTTAGCCCGGGACAGTAGCAATCAGCCCCAGCATTTT,CASSLARDSSNQPQHF
NA,TRBD2,TRBV5-1,TRBJ2-5,TGCGCCAGCAGCTTGGCCCCGGCGGGGGGGCCGGAGACCCAGTACTTC,CASSLAPAGGPETQYF
NA,TRBD1,TRBV5-1,TRBJ1-2,TGCGCCAGCAGCTCCGAGACAGGGGCCTATGGCTACACCTTC,CASSSETGAYGYTF
once,TRBD1,TRBV12-5,TRBJ2-3,TGTGCTAGTGGTTTAAGGGGGCCTGACACAGATACGCAGTATTTT,CASGLRGPDTDTQYF
NA,NA,TRBV4-1,TRBJ1-3,TGCGCCAGCACCCCCCTGGGAGGGGGCTCTGGAAACACCATATATTTT,CASTPLGGGSGNTIYF
NA,TRBD1,TRBV19,TRBJ1-2,TGTGCCAGTACCCGGGACAGGTGGGGCTATGGCTACACCTTC,CASTRDRWGYGYTF
NA,NA,TRBV18,TRBJ1-2,TGTGCCAGCTCACCACCCACAGTGTGGTATGGCTACACCTTC,CASSPPTVWYGYTF
NA,TRBD2,TRBV5-1,TRBJ2-1,TGCGCCAGCAGCTTATTAGCGGGGGGGCCTGTCAATGAGCAGTTCTTC,CASSLLAGGPVNEQFF
NA,NA,TRBV5-1,TRBJ2-2,TGCGCCAGCAGCGGAGTCCCGGGAGGGGAGCTGTTTTTT,CASSGVPGGELFF
NA,NA,TRBV3-1/TRBV3-2,TRBJ1-1,TGTGCCAGCGGCCTTCGGGAGATGGAAGCTTTCTTT,CASGLREMEAFF
NA,TRBD2,TRBV20-1,TRBJ2-4,TGCAGTGCTGGGGGGGAAAACATTCAGTACTTC,CSAGGENIQYF
few,TRBD2,TRBV5-1,TRBJ2-5,TGCGCCAGCAGCCCGGGGACTAGCGGGGGGATATGGGACCAGTACTTC,CASSPGTSGGIWDQYF
NA,NA,TRBV4-1,TRBJ1-5,TGCGCCAGCAGCCAAGATCTGAATCAGCCCCAGCATTTT,CASSQDLNQPQHF
NA,TRBD1,TRBV9,TRBJ1-4,TGTGCCAGCAGCGTATCGTCCGACAGGGGGGAAAAACTGTTTTTT,CASSVSSDRGEKLFF